This entry lists 29 T cell receptor beta chains sequenced from one sample in a study of blood T cell repertoires in COVID-19. Data came from immunoSEQ multiplex PCR; TCRdb stores just in-frame clones and leaves some out. The data contain around 220,000 clones, more than 75% of them seen just once; the ten biggest clones take up 8% to 10%. The sequenced material came from peripheral blood. The receptors derive from a woman at least 80 years old with COVID-19, enrolled during active disease.

This clone has a single count. The V call is TRBV5-1, the J call TRBJ2-1, with D uncertain. The CDR3 runs 15 residues. Trimming took off 0 bases at V and 6 bases at J, with 13 bases between the two ends. Germline CDR1 SGHRS, CDR2 YFSETQ. This chain's CDR3 is CASSLGADRVNEQFF. CDR3 DNA: TGCGCCAGCAGCTTGGGCGCCGATCGGGTCAATGAGCAGTTCTTC.

The chain is built from TRBV4-1 and TRBJ2-2; TRBD1 matches 10 bases. The V gene's germline CDR1 is MGHRA and CDR2 YSYEKL. The CDR3 spans 16 residues. V lost 4 bases to trimming and J lost 6 bases; unmatched junction nucleotides: 8. Written as DNA, the CDR3 is TGCGCCAGCAGCCCGCTCGGGACAGGGGTTTCCGGGGAGCTGTTTTTT. Its protein is CASSPLGTGVSGELFF.

V usage is TRBV6-6 and J usage is TRBJ2-7, with D possibly being TRBD2 (6 bases). Germline V lookup: CDR1 MNHNY, CDR2 SVGAGI (reference sequence). The CDR3 is 16 amino acids. V was shortened by 4 bases and J by 1 base, with 17 bases between the two germline ends. CDR3 loop: CASSSRERKGSYEQYF. The CDR3 DNA follows: TGTGCCAGCAGTTCTCGGGAGCGGAAAGGTTCCTACGAGCAGTACTTC.

This clone showed up just a few times. The chain uses TRBV11-1 and TRBJ2-5, with TRBD1 matching over 12 bases. V was clipped by 6 bases and J by 6 bases; unmatched bases: 8. This CDR3 region has 15 residues. From germline, CDR1 is SGHAT and CDR2 FQDESV (reference sequence). CDR3 in DNA: TGTGCCAGCAGTTCCGGGACAGGGGGCTGGAAGACCCAGTACTTC. The encoded protein is CASSSGTGGWKTQYF.

This clone appeared once. The chain employs TRBV7-8 and TRBJ1-5; the match to TRBD1 covers 7 bases. CDR1 and CDR2 (germline): SGHVS, FQNEAQ. The length of the CDR3 is 13 residues. V gave up 5 bases and J gave up 6 bases; unmatched junction bases: 4. Written as DNA, the CDR3 is TGTGCCAGCAGCCCGACAGGGTCTCAGCCCCAGCATTTT. Its protein is CASSPTGSQPQHF.

The chain has TRBV28 and TRBJ1-5, with D unresolved. Germline assignment: CDR1 MDHEN and CDR2 SYDVKM. V lost 1 base, J lost 0 bases, and 10 bases lay in between. The CDR3 covers 16 residues. The CDR3 here is CASSLLGSLSNQPQHF. DNA of the CDR3: TGTGCCAGCAGTTTATTGGGCAGCCTTAGCAATCAGCCCCAGCATTTT.

The chain links TRBV29-1 to TRBJ1-5, with TRBD1 matching 10 bases. In germline, CDR1 is SQVTM, CDR2 ANQGSEA. The CDR3 has 14 amino acids. V was pared by 6 bases and J by 6 bases, with 8 bases of the junction left unmatched. CDR3 sequence reads: CSVRGGTGVQPQHF. The CDR3, as DNA: TGCAGCGTCCGAGGAGGGACAGGGGTTCAGCCCCAGCATTTT.

This rearrangement joins TRBV28 to TRBJ2-3, with 7 bases aligning to TRBD2. Germline CDR1 reads MDHEN; CDR2 reads SYDVKM. This CDR3 is built from 17 residues. With 3 bases clipped from V and 5 bases from J, the junction kept 14 bases outside the gene matches. The CDR3 loop reads CASSFHSASGAGDTQYF. As DNA, the CDR3 is TGTGCCAGCAGTTTTCATTCGGCTAGCGGAGCGGGAGATACGCAGTATTTT.

This clone was seen more than once but under ten times. CDR3 protein: CASSPTGISDTQYF. The DNA for the CDR3 is TGCGCCAGCAGTCCCACCGGGATATCAGATACGCAGTATTTT. The chain recombines TRBV5-1 with TRBJ2-3; D perhaps matches TRBD2 (5 bases). The CDR3 length is 14 residues. Germline V gene sequence: CDR1 SGHRS, CDR2 YFSETQ. Trimming took 5 bases from V and 4 from J, leaving 14 bases between them.

This CDR3 is CASSFLAGARNEQFF. The CDR3 DNA follows: TGCGCCAGCAGCTTTCTAGCGGGAGCACGGAATGAGCAGTTCTTC. The chain links TRBV5-1 to TRBJ2-1, with 10 bases lining up with TRBD2. There are 15 residues in the CDR3. Germline assignment: CDR1 SGHRS and CDR2 YFSETQ. J gave up 7 bases and V 2 bases, and 6 bases lay outside the gene matches.

The V call is TRBV2, the J call TRBJ1-1; the D is unclear. The germline CDR1 and CDR2 sequences are SNHLY and FYNNEI. This CDR3 is 12 amino acids long. V was clipped by 4 bases and J by 5 bases, with 8 bases between them. The CDR3 DNA sequence: TGTGCCAGCAGTGCGGGGAGGACTGAAGCTTTCTTT. The encoded protein is CASSAGRTEAFF.

This clone was counted between two and nine times. The sample carries other DNA sequences with the same CDR3. The chain couples TRBV10-3 to TRBJ1-1; D unresolved. The germline V and J ends were trimmed by 9 bases and 5 bases, with 10 bases remaining between them. Germline V lookup: CDR1 ENHRY, CDR2 SYGVKD. This CDR3 comprises 11 residues. The CDR3 DNA reads TGTGCCATTTCTGACGGGACTGAAGCTTTCTTT. It specifies CAISDGTEAFF.

V and J are TRBV6-5 and TRBJ1-5; tentatively, D is TRBD1 (5 bases). The CDR3 extends over 14 amino acids. V was pared by 2 bases and J by 3 bases, with 8 bases between. Germline loops: CDR1 MNHEY, CDR2 SVGAGI. CDR3 DNA sequence: TGTGCCAGCAGTTACCGGGGGTACAATCAGCCCCAGCATTTT. Its translation: CASSYRGYNQPQHF.

This chain connects TRBV7-2 to TRBJ1-6, with TRBD1 matching over 8 bases. The CDR3 runs to 15 residues. CDR1 is SGHTA, CDR2 FQGNSA, per germline. The V and J ends lost 5 bases and 8 bases, in that order; junction bases with no gene match: 8. CDR3 region: CASSQQGGQYSPLHF. CDR3 sequence (DNA): TGTGCCAGCAGCCAACAGGGGGGCCAGTATTCACCCCTCCACTTT.

CDR3 nucleotides: TGCGCCAGCAGCCCCTACCCCCGGACAGGGATCTCCTATAATTCACCCCTCCACTTT. Translated, it gives CASSPYPRTGISYNSPLHF. The chain carries TRBV5-1 and TRBJ1-6; 8 bases are shared with TRBD1. This CDR3 has 19 residues. CDR1 is SGHRS and CDR2 is YFSETQ in the germline V gene. V was clipped by 4 bases and J by 0 bases; unmatched bases: 12.

V and J are TRBV30 and TRBJ1-2; D unresolved. CDR1 and CDR2 (germline): GTSNPN, SVGIG (reference sequence). This CDR3 is built from 16 residues. Trimming stripped 2 bases from V and 1 base from J, with 17 bases between. DNA for the CDR3: TGTGCCTGGAGTAGAGGAGGCAGTGAAATTAACTATGGCTACACCTTC. Translation gives CAWSRGGSEINYGYTF.

The chain recombines TRBV5-1 with TRBJ1-2; 7 bases map to TRBD1. This CDR3 is 14 amino acids long. Germline V CDR1 and CDR2: SGHRS, YFSETQ. V gave up 3 bases and J gave up 3 bases; unmatched junction bases: 5. The CDR3 region has the DNA TGCGCCAGCAGCTCTACAGGGGACTACTATGGCTACACCTTC. This codes for CASSSTGDYYGYTF.

V and J are TRBV30 and TRBJ1-5; D not resolved. The CDR3 totals 12 residues. Germline V gene sequence: CDR1 GTSNPN, CDR2 SVGIG (reference sequence). Deletions cut 2 bases from V and 3 bases from J, with 5 bases between. The DNA for the CDR3 is TGTGCCTGGAGTATAAACAATCAGCCCCAGCATTTT. Protein sequence: CAWSINNQPQHF.

The chain recombines TRBV28 with TRBJ1-4; TRBD1 agrees at 10 bases. V dropped 5 bases and J dropped 13; count of bases not matched to a gene: 13. This CDR3 is 15 amino acids long. The V gene's germline CDR1 is MDHEN and CDR2 SYDVKM. CDR3 residues: CASSHRPGQGLLLFF. DNA for the CDR3: TGTGCCAGCAGTCATCGCCCGGGACAGGGGTTGTTACTGTTTTTT.

The chain employs TRBV7-9 and TRBJ1-2; the D gene is possibly TRBD1 (6 bases). The CDR3 is 14 residues long. V lost 2 bases to trimming and J lost 4 bases, with 11 bases between them. Germline-derived CDR1 and CDR2 are SEHNR and FQNEAQ (reference sequence). The CDR3 DNA follows: TGTGCCAGCAGCTTAACTACAGGGTTCTATGGCTACACCTTC. This encodes CASSLTTGFYGYTF.

This chain links TRBV30 with TRBJ1-2; 10 bases are shared with TRBD1. The CDR3 is 15 amino acids. With V trimmed by 3 bases and J by 2 bases, 6 bases remained unmatched. The V gene's germline CDR1 is GTSNPN and CDR2 SVGIG (reference sequence). CDR3 in DNA: TGTGCCTGGAGCCCGGGACAGGGGCGAAACTATGGCTACACCTTC. Its translation: CAWSPGQGRNYGYTF.

CDR3 protein: CASSFIGLGHEQYF. In DNA, the CDR3 is TGCGCCAGCAGCTTTATCGGGTTGGGTCACGAGCAGTACTTC. The chain links TRBV5-1 to TRBJ2-7, with D unclear. The CDR3 consists of 14 residues. The V gene lost 2 bases and the J gene lost 5 bases, with 14 bases spanning the gap. The germline V gene has CDR1 SGHRS and CDR2 YFSETQ.

V is TRBV7-9 and J is TRBJ1-2, with D possibly being TRBD1 (5 bases). V was trimmed by 1 base and J by 7 bases, leaving 13 bases between them. This CDR3 contains 14 residues. Per the germline V gene, CDR1 is SEHNR and CDR2 is FQNEAQ (reference sequence). CDR3 sequence: CASSLEIREGGYTF. The CDR3 DNA reads as TGTGCCAGCAGCTTAGAAATCAGGGAGGGTGGCTACACCTTC.

This sequence joins TRBV27 and TRBJ1-6; unclear D gene. There are 16 residues in the CDR3. Germline V gives CDR1 MNHEY, CDR2 SMNVEV (reference sequence). The ends were cut back, 0 bases at V and 0 bases at J, with 6 bases in the middle. The DNA for the CDR3 is TGTGCCAGCAGTTTATCGGGCAGCTCCTATAATTCACCCCTCCACTTT. Encoded protein: CASSLSGSSYNSPLHF.

V gene TRBV30 combines with J gene TRBJ1-2, with D possibly matching TRBD1 (6 bases). The CDR3 extends over 12 amino acids. Germline assignment: CDR1 GTSNPN and CDR2 SVGIG (reference sequence). V was pared by 3 bases and J by 4 bases, with 9 bases between. The CDR3, as DNA: TGTGCCTGGAGCGGGGGGGCCTATGGCTACACCTTC. Translation gives CAWSGGAYGYTF.

The CDR3 reads CASRFGDRLYTEAFF. CDR3 nucleotides: TGTGCCAGCAGGTTCGGGGACAGGCTGTACACTGAAGCTTTCTTT. The chain carries TRBV7-2 and TRBJ1-1; 8 nucleotides line up with TRBD1. The ends lost 6 bases at V and 3 bases at J; junction bases unmatched: 9. Germline CDR1 reads SGHTA; CDR2 reads FQGNSA. The CDR3 sequence is 15 residues long.

This chain uses TRBV18 with TRBJ2-5, with a tentative D call TRBD2 (6 bases). From germline, CDR1 is KGHSH and CDR2 LQKENI. This CDR3 contains 13 residues. With 4 bases removed from V and 4 bases from J, the gap between germline ends came to 10 bases. As DNA, the CDR3 is TGTGCCAGCTCACGGGGGGAAACAGAGACCCAGTACTTC. Its translation: CASSRGETETQYF.

The CDR3 region is CASSWSELGYEQFF. DNA for the CDR3: TGCGCCAGCAGCTGGTCGGAGCTCGGGTACGAGCAGTTCTTC. The chain carries TRBV5-1 and TRBJ2-1; D not certain. Trimming cost V 3 bases and J 10 bases, with 17 bases left between them. Germline V lookup: CDR1 SGHRS, CDR2 YFSETQ. This CDR3 is built from 14 residues.

The chain employs TRBV12-5 and TRBJ1-4; D is possibly TRBD1 (5 bases). This CDR3 spans 15 amino acids. Germline V lookup: CDR1 LGHNT, CDR2 FRNRAP. V lost 3 bases and J 3 bases, leaving 11 bases between the germline ends. The CDR3 region is CASGFEGASNEKLFF. CDR3 coding DNA: TGTGCTAGTGGTTTTGAAGGGGCCTCTAATGAAAAACTGTTTTTT.